This TCR beta chain stems from a study of identical twins listed by TCRdb under 2016. Background for the entire study: To test whether fetal clonotypes persist, the study used deep sequencing on TCR alpha and beta repertoires from monozygotic twins, unrelated adults of various ages, and cord blood. To rule out contamination, the twin experiments were replicated at different times with different library preparation protocols. Results the study describes overall, beyond this receptor: Fewer insertions were carried by abundant cord blood beta clonotypes; a weaker similar trend was observed in young adult naive repertoires, while no such trend was observed in memory repertoires. In monozygotic twins, out-of-frame TCR alpha sharing was systematically underestimated by recombination models, although the models agreed with sharing between unrelated individuals. Because the same donors could not be followed over many years, the conclusions depended on cross-sectional statistical analysis. Invariant T cells such as MAIT and iNKT could partly confound zero-insertion analyses, although diverse VJ usage argued against such confounding for most clonotypes. Compared with coincidental sharing between unrelated individuals, out-of-frame TCR alpha sequences shared between twins had an excess of sequences with low generation probability. Excess twin sharing in beta out-of-frame sequences was weaker because fewer shared sequences lowered the signal-to-noise ratio.

This clonotype showed up many times. Its antigen is unknown. Base qualities are not provided; no much larger clone lies one nucleotide away. Libraries were built with 5' RACE. Instrument on record: Illumina HiSeq 2000. Template switching introduced a universal primer binding site; the final cDNA contained a unique molecular identifier, enabling accurate counting of TCR cDNA molecules. First-strand cDNA for TCR alpha and beta chains was synthesized from specific primers in the conserved constant-segment region. To control for contamination, each cDNA library was double barcoded with a SMART-Mk sample barcode plus Illumina barcodes. Two successive PCR steps introduced TruSeq adapter sequences along with Illumina sample barcodes. TCR alpha and beta cDNA libraries were sequenced on the Illumina HiSeq platform with custom primers. Regarding the original processing steps: Unique molecular identifiers were extracted from raw reads with MiGEC, and CDR3 positions were determined with MiXCR. For each individual, recombination models were inferred using an EM algorithm with the repgenHMM and IGoR tools. The analysis of shared clonotypes was done with the tcR package in R, with sharing normalized by the product of cloneset sizes. To study raw recombination free of thymic and clonal selection effects, out-of-frame nonproductive sequences were analyzed. TCRdb reworked the public reads: Q25 trimming with fastp, MiXCR clone assembly, productive beta chains retained. CDR3 protein duplicates are merged, each entry listing the most common genes and DNA. The authors' filters were not applied to this entry. The sample profile shows hundreds of thousands of distinct CDR3 sequences; about 14% of them were found once. The ten largest clones represent approximately 10% of the sample.

CDR1 LGHNA and CDR2 YSLEER were looked up in the germline V gene. Trimming takes 0 bases from V and 3 bases from J, and the germline ends sit 5 bases apart. From cysteine to phenylalanine, the CDR3 is 13 amino acids long. CDR3 DNA is the only sequence kept; it has 39 bases, read in frame from the first base. Only healthy Caucasian donors were included. Miltenyi CD45RO+ enrichment and human naive T-cell isolation kits were used to isolate memory (CD45RO+) and naive T cells from PBMC. The receptor comes from a woman aged 18-30 years in good health. The sequencing sample was made of memory (CD45RO+) T cells sorted from blood. This sample's cell subset or site label indicates: CD45RO+ enriched T cells. In this chain, TRBV4-3 is recombined with TRBJ1-1; the D gene cannot be resolved reliably. The DNA sequence is TGCGCCAGCAGCCAAGATCGGGACACTGAAGCTTTCTTT. Its translation reads: CASSQDRDTEAFF.